The present entry profiles one T cell receptor (beta chain) with its context. Its target is not known. This sample stems from a study of cytomegalovirus exposure and HLA in healthy donors. Whole-study findings and limits: Later analysis reportedly placed an Asian-associated ancestry cluster below the roughly 680-donor mean in N-insertions.

CDR1 and CDR2 from the germline V gene are SQVTM and ANQGSEA. With V trimmed by 3 bases and J by 1 base, 1 base remained unmatched. The CDR3 has 13 residues. The PCR made use of 60 Vbeta and 13 Jbeta primers. As handled by the study authors: Among the unique TCR beta chains that a later analysis counted, about 86 million in all, approximately 12 million were shared. Measured with immunoSEQ multiplex PCR; TCRdb has only the in-frame clones, and not every one. That table is the source of V, J and clone size, and D and trimming were worked out from the DNA. This table holds about 140,000 clones, 80% found once.

Sequenced sample: PBMCs. The sequence derives from a man aged 35-49 years in good health and CMV-seropositive. The chain joins TRBV29-1 to TRBJ2-3; 7 positions agree with TRBD1. Written as DNA, the CDR3 is TGCAGCGTTGACACAGGGGGCACAGATACGCAGTATTTT. Amino acid sequence: CSVDTGGTDTQYF.